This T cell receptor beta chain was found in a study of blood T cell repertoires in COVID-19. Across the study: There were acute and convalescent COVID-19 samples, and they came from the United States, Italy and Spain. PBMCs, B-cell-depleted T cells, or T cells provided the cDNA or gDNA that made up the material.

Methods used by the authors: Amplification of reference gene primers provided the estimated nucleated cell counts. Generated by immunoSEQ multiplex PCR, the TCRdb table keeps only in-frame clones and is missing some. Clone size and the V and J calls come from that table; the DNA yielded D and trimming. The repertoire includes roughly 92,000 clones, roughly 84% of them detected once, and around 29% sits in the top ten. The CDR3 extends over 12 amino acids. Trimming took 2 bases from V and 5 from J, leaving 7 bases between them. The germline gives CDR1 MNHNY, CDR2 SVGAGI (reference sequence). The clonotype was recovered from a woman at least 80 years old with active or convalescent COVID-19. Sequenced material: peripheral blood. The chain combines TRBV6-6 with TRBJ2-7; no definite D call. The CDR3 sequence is CASSYSPDEQYF. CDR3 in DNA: TGTGCCAGCAGTTACAGCCCGGACGAGCAGTACTTC.